These 12 T cell receptor beta chains share one sample of origin, sequenced in a study of cytomegalovirus exposure and HLA in healthy donors. The PCR made use of 60 Vbeta and 13 Jbeta primers. Assay: immunoSEQ multiplex PCR; the TCRdb copy retains only in-frame clones and omits some. The sample shows 110,000 or so clones, about 80% of them seen only once. Sequenced material: PBMCs. The receptors shown here come from a woman in her thirties or forties in good health and CMV-seropositive.

The V and J genes are TRBV5-1 and TRBJ2-3; 8 nucleotides agree with TRBD2. Germline V lookup: CDR1 SGHRS, CDR2 YFSETQ. This CDR3 spans 15 amino acids. Trimming removed 2 bases from V and 3 bases from J; junction bases left unmatched: 5. CDR3 amino acids: CASSFSGLATDTQYF. The CDR3 nucleotides read TGCGCCAGCAGCTTCTCTGGACTAGCAACAGATACGCAGTATTTT.

The chain recombines TRBV2 with TRBJ2-1; D remains unclear. Germline CDR1 SNHLY, CDR2 FYNNEI. The CDR3 is 16 amino acids. The V end lost 8 bases, the J end lost 5 bases, and 22 bases lay between the germline ends. CDR3 DNA sequence: TGTGCCAGCTCTAGTAGGATCCCAGTAAGTAACAATGAGCAGTTCTTC. Translation: CASSSRIPVSNNEQFF.

CDR3 protein: CASSLGASGGSYEQYF. For the CDR3, the DNA is TGCGCCAGCAGCTTGGGAGCCAGCGGGGGAAGCTACGAGCAGTACTTC. V gene TRBV5-1 combines with J gene TRBJ2-7; 8 bases align to TRBD2. The germline V gene has CDR1 SGHRS and CDR2 YFSETQ. The CDR3 sequence is 16 residues long. After removal of 0 bases from V and 3 bases from J, the junction contained 8 bases not matched to a gene.

This clone was seen once. The chain links TRBV30 to TRBJ2-3; TRBD2 matches 11 bases. Germline V gene data show CDR1 as GTSNPN and CDR2 as SVGIG (reference sequence). This CDR3 spans 14 amino acids. The junction had 6 bases not matched to a gene; V was cut back by 4 bases and J by 6 bases. CDR3 residues: CAWTRTSGGDTQYF. The CDR3 nucleotides are TGTGCCTGGACCCGAACTAGCGGGGGCGATACGCAGTATTTT. The entire variable domain, with the rest obtained from reference TRBV30 and TRBJ2-3, is as follows: SQTIHQWPATLVQPVGSPLSLECTVEGTSNPNLYWYRQAAGRGLQLLFYSVGIGQISSEVPQNLSASRPQDRQFILSSKKLLLSDSGFYLCAWTRTSGGDTQYFGPGTRLTVL.

The gene calls are TRBV2 and TRBJ2-7; TRBD1 aligns across 7 bases. V was pared by 6 bases and J by 2 bases, with 13 bases of the junction left unmatched. Germline-derived CDR1 and CDR2 are SNHLY and FYNNEI. The CDR3 has 16 residues. The chain's CDR3 is CASRAPGTATPYEQYF. CDR3 bases: TGTGCCAGCAGGGCCCCGGGGACAGCTACCCCCTACGAGCAGTACTTC.

CDR3 DNA sequence: TGTGCCAGCTCACGCACAAGGGACAGGGGGCTGACAACTGAAGCTTTCTTT. It translates to CASSRTRDRGLTTEAFF. The chain combines TRBV18 with TRBJ1-1; 12 nucleotides align to TRBD1. The CDR3 runs to 17 residues. Germline V gene sequence: CDR1 KGHSH, CDR2 LQKENI. V gave up 4 bases and J gave up 5 bases; unmatched junction bases: 11.

The chain joins TRBV30 to TRBJ2-3, with 8 bases that match TRBD2. Germline values: CDR1 GTSNPN, CDR2 SVGIG (reference sequence). V lost 1 base, J lost 7 bases, and 1 base stayed unmatched. This CDR3 has 12 residues. The CDR3 spells CAWSGGGHTQYF. In DNA, the CDR3 is TGTGCCTGGAGTGGCGGGGGGCATACGCAGTATTTT.

The chain has TRBV9 and TRBJ1-1; 7 bases are shared with TRBD1. This CDR3 spans 14 amino acids. Trimming took 2 bases from V and 1 from J; bases not matched to a gene: 2. CDR1 and CDR2 from the germline V gene are SGDLS and YYNGEE. CDR3 bases: TGTGCCAGCAGCGTCGGACAGGCGAACACTGAAGCTTTCTTT. This codes for CASSVGQANTEAFF.

A single count supports this clone. CDR3 amino acids: CASSQERMAQETQYF. CDR3 sequence (DNA): TGTGCCAGCAGCCAAGAGAGGATGGCGCAAGAGACCCAGTACTTC. The chain uses TRBV4-2 and TRBJ2-5; no firm D call. The CDR3 has 15 amino acids. Germline V CDR1 and CDR2: LGHNA, YNFKEQ. V shed 0 bases and J shed 2 bases, with 10 bases lying between them.

Only a few counts were recorded for this clone. The same CDR3 also results from other DNA sequences found in this sample. The chain couples TRBV6-5 to TRBJ2-7; 10 positions agree with TRBD1. The CDR3 is 15 amino acids. Trimming removed 3 bases from V and 2 bases from J; junction bases left unmatched: 4. Germline-derived CDR1 and CDR2 are MNHEY and SVGAGI. The CDR3 reads CASSYRDRGPYEQYF. The CDR3, as DNA: TGTGCCAGCAGTTATAGGGACAGGGGTCCCTACGAGCAGTACTTC.

V is TRBV30 and J is TRBJ1-2; D gene uncertain. Germline V gene data show CDR1 as GTSNPN and CDR2 as SVGIG (reference sequence). V lost 0 bases and J 4 bases, leaving 9 bases between the germline ends. This CDR3 is 13 amino acids long. The CDR3 bases are TGTGCCTGGAGTGTAGAGAATACCTATGGCTACACCTTC. Translating gives CAWSVENTYGYTF.

J is TRBJ1-1 and V is TRBV4-2, with D possibly being TRBD1 (6 bases). Germline V CDR1 and CDR2: LGHNA, YNFKEQ. CDR3 size: 14 residues. Trimming pared 5 bases from V and 2 bases from J, leaving 12 bases between. The CDR3 sequence is CASSSQGGNTEAFF. DNA of the CDR3: TGTGCCAGCAGCAGCCAAGGGGGAAACACTGAAGCTTTCTTT.